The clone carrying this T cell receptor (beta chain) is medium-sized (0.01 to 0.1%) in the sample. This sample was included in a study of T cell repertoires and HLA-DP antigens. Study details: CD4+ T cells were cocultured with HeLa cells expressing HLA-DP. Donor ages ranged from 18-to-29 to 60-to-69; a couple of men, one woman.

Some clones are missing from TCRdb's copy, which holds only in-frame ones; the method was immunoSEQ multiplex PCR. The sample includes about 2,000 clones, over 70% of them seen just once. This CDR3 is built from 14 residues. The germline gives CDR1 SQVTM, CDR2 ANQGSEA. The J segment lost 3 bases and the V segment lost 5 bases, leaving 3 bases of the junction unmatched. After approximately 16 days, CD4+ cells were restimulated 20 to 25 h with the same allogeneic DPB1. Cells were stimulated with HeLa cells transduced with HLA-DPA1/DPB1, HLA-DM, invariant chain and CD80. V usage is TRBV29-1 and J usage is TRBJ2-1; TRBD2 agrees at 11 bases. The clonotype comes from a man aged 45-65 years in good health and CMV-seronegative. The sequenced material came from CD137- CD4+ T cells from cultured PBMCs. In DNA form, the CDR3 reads TGCAGCGTTTACGGGACTAGCGGCTACAATGAGCAGTTCTTC. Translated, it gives CSVYGTSGYNEQFF.